This TCR beta chain was captured in a study of identical twins. Findings and caveats of the study: Cross-sectional statistics underpinned the conclusions; the same donors were not followed. Zero-insertion analyses could be partly confounded by invariant MAIT and iNKT cells. Twins' surplus sharing was weaker for beta out-of-frame sequences.

The V end was cut by 7 bases, the J end by 2 bases, with 13 bases between. Germline loops: CDR1 MNHNS, CDR2 SASEGT. The CDR3 covers 14 residues. With regard to this clonotype: Antigen specificity is unknown.

A universal primer site arose from template switching, and cDNA bore unique molecular identifiers. TCRdb re-called the 5' RACE reads through MiXCR, storing one row per CDR3 protein. This sample has 18,000 or so distinct CDR3 sequences, with 69% found just once. The chain couples TRBV6-1 to TRBJ2-3; a weak D match, TRBD1 (6 bases). The sequencing input was memory (CD45RO+) T cells sorted from blood. The source is a woman between 18 and 29 years old in good health. This table probably holds off-target reads from a library built for another chain. The CDR3 sequence is CASTRDTHTDTQYF. As DNA, the CDR3 is TGTGCCAGCACCAGGGACACCCACACAGATACGCAGTATTTT.